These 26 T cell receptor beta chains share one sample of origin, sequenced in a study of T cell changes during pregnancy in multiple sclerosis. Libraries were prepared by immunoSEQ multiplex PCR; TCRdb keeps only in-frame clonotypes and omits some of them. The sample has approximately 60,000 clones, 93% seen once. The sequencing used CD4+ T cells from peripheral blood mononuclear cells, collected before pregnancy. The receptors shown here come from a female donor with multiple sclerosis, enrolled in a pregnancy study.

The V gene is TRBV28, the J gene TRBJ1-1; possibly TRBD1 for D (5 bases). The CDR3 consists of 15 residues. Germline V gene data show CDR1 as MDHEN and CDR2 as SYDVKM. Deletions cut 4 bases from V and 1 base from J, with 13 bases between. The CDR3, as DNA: TGTGCCAGCAGTTCGCCGTGGGGCGAGAACACTGAAGCTTTCTTT. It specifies CASSSPWGENTEAFF.

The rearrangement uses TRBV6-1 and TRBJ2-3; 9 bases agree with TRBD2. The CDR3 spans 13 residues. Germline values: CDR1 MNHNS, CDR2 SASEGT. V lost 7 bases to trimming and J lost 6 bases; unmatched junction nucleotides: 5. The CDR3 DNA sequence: TGTGCCAGCACCCCTAGCGGGATTGATACGCAGTATTTT. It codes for CASTPSGIDTQYF.

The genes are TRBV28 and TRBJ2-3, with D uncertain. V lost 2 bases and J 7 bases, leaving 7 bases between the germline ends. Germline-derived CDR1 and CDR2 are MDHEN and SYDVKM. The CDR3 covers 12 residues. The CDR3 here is CASSLPENTQYF. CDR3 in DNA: TGTGCCAGCAGTTTACCAGAAAATACGCAGTATTTT.

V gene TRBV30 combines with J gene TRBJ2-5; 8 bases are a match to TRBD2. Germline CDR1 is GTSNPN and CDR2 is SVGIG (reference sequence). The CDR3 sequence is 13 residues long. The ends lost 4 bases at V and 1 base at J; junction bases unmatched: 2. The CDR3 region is CAWTLAGQETQYF. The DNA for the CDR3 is TGTGCCTGGACCCTAGCGGGCCAAGAGACCCAGTACTTC. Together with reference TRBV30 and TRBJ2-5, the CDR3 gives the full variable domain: SQTIHQWPATLVQPVGSPLSLECTVEGTSNPNLYWYRQAAGRGLQLLFYSVGIGQISSEVPQNLSASRPQDRQFILSSKKLLLSDSGFYLCAWTLAGQETQYFGPGTRLLVL.

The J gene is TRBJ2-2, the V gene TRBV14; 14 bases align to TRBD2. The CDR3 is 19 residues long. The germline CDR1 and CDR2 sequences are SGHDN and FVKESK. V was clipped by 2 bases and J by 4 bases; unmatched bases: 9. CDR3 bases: TGTGCCAGCAGCCAACATCCGGGACTAGCGGGAGTGGGCACCGGGGAGCTGTTTTTT. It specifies CASSQHPGLAGVGTGELFF.

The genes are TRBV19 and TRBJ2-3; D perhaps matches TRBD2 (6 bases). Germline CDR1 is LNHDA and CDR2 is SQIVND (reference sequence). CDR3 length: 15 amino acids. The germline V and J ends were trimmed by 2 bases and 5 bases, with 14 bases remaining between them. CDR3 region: CASSITSRARDTQYF. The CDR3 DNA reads TGTGCCAGTAGTATAACTAGCCGGGCTAGAGATACGCAGTATTTT.

Here the CDR3 reads CASSLSSGQETQYF. As DNA, the CDR3 is TGTGCCAGCAGCTTATCTAGCGGACAAGAGACCCAGTACTTC. This chain links TRBV7-8 with TRBJ2-5, with 7 positions matching TRBD2. V shed 2 bases and J 2 bases; nucleotides not matched to a gene: 2. This CDR3 is 14 amino acids long. The germline V gene encodes CDR1 SGHVS and CDR2 FQNEAQ.

The CDR3 reads CASSHLASTDTQYF. The CDR3 DNA reads as TGTGCCAGCTCCCACTTAGCGAGCACAGATACGCAGTATTTT. V gene TRBV18 combines with J gene TRBJ2-3; weak D call: TRBD2 (5 bases). V was clipped by 6 bases and J by 0 bases, with 10 bases between them. Germline CDR1 reads KGHSH; CDR2 reads LQKENI. The CDR3 covers 14 residues. Drawing the rest from reference TRBV18 and TRBJ2-3, the complete variable domain is NAGVMQNPRHLVRRRGQEARLRCSPMKGHSHVYWYRQLPEEGLKFMVYLQKENIIDESGMPKERFSAEFPKEGPSILRIQQVVRGDSAAYFCASSHLASTDTQYFGPGTRLTVL.

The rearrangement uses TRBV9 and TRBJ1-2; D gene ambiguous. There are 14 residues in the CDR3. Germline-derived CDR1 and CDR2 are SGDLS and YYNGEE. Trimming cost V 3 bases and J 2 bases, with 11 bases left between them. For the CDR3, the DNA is TGTGCCAGCAGCGCCCTCTTAGAGAACTATGGCTACACCTTC. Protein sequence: CASSALLENYGYTF.

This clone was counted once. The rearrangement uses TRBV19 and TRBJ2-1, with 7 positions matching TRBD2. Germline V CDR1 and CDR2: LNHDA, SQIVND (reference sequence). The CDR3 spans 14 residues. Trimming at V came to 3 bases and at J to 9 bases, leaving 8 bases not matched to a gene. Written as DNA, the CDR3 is TGTGCCAGTAGTATGGCCGGGACTACACTTGAGCAGTTCTTC. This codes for CASSMAGTTLEQFF. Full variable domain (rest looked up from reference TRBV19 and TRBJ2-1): DGGITQSPKYLFRKEGQNVTLSCEQNLNHDAMYWYRQDPGQGLRLIYYSQIVNDFQKGDIAEGYSVSREKKESFPLTVTSAQKNPTAFYLCASSMAGTTLEQFFGPGTRLTVL.

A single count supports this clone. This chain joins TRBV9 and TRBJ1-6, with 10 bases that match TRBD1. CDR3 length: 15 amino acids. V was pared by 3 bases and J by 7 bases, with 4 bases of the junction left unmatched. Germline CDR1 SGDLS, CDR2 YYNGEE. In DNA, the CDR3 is TGTGCCAGCAGCGAGGGGACAGGGGAAAATTCACCCCTCCACTTT. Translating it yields CASSEGTGENSPLHF.

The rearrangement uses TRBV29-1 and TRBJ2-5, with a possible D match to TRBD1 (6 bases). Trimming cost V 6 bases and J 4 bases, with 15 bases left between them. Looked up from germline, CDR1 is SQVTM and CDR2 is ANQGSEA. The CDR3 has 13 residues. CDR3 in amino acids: CSVLTTGRETQYF. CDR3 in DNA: TGCAGCGTGTTAACAACAGGGAGAGAGACCCAGTACTTC.

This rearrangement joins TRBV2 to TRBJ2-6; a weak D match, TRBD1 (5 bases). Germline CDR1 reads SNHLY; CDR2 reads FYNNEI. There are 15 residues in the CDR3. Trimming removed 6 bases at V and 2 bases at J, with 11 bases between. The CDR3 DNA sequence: TGTGCCAGCAGCAACAGGTCTCCTGGGGCCAACGTCCTGACTTTC. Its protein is CASSNRSPGANVLTF.

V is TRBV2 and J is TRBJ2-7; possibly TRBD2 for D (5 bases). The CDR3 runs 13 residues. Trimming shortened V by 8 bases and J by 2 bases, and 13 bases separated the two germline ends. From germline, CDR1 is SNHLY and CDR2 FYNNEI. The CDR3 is CASRGKGAYEQYF. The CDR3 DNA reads TGTGCCAGCCGAGGGAAGGGCGCCTACGAGCAGTACTTC.

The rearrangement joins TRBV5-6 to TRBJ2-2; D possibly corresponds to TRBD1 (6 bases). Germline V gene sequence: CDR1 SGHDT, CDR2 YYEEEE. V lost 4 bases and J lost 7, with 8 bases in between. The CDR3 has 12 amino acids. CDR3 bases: TGTGCCAGCAGCCGAGGGGGCGGGGAGCTGTTTTTT. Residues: CASSRGGGELFF.

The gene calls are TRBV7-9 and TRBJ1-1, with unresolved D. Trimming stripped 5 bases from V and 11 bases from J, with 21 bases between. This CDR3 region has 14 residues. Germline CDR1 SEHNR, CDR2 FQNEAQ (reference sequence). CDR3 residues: CASSPGRGPLKAFF. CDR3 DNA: TGTGCCAGCAGCCCTGGCCGGGGTCCCTTGAAGGCTTTCTTT.

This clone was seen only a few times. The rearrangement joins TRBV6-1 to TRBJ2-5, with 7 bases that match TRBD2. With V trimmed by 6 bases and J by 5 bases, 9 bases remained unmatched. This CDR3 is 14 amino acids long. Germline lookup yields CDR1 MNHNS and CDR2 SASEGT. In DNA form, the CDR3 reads TGTGCCAGCAGGGAGACTAGCCTTCGGGAGACCCAGTACTTC. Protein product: CASRETSLRETQYF.

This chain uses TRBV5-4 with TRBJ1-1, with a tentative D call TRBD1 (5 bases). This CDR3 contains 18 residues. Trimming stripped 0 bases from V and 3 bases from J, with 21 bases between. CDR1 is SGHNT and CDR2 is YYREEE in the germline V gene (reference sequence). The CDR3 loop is CASSLGGGGVRLDTEAFF. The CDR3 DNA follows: TGTGCCAGCAGCTTGGGTGGGGGGGGTGTGAGGTTAGACACTGAAGCTTTCTTT.

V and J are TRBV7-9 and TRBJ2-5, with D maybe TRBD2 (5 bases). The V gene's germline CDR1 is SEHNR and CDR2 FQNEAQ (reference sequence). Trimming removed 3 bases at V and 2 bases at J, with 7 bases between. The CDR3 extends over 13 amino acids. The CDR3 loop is CASSFGVQETQYF. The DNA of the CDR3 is TGTGCCAGCAGCTTCGGGGTACAAGAGACCCAGTACTTC. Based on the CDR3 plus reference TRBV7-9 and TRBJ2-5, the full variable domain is DTGVSQNPRHKITKRGQNVTFRCDPISEHNRLYWYRQTLGQGPEFLTYFQNEAQLEKSRLLSDRFSAERPKGSFSTLEIQRTEQGDSAMYLCASSFGVQETQYFGPGTRLLVL.

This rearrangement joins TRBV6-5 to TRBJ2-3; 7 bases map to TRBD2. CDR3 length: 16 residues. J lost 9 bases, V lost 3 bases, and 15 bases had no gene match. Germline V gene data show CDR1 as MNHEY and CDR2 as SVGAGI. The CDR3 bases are TGTGCCAGCAGTTATTGGGGGGAGGGCCAGGACCGGACGCAGTATTTT. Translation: CASSYWGEGQDRTQYF.

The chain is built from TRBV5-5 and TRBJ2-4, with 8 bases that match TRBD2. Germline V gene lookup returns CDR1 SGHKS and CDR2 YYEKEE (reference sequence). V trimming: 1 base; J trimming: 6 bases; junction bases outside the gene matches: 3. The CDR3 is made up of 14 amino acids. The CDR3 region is CASSLRGGPNIQYF. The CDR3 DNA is TGTGCCAGCAGCTTGCGGGGGGGACCAAACATTCAGTACTTC.

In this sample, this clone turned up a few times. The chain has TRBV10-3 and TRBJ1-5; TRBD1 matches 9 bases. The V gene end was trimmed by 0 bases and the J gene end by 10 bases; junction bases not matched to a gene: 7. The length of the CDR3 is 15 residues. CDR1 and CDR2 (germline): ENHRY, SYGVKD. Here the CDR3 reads CAISESSGTGFPQHF. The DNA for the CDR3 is TGTGCCATCAGTGAGTCCTCCGGGACAGGGTTCCCCCAGCATTTT.

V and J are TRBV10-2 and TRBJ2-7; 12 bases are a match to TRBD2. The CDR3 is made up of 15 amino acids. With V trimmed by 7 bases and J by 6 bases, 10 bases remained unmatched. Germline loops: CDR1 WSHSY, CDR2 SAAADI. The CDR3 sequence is CASKTSGRSRGEQYF. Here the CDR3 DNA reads TGCGCCAGCAAGACTAGCGGGAGATCCCGGGGCGAGCAGTACTTC.

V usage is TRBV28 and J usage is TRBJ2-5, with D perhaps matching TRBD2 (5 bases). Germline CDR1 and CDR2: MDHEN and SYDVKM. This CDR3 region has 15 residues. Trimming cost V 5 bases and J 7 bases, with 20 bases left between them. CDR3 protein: CASSPGGLGFGTQYF. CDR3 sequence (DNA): TGTGCCAGCAGTCCAGGAGGCCTGGGGTTCGGGACCCAGTACTTC.

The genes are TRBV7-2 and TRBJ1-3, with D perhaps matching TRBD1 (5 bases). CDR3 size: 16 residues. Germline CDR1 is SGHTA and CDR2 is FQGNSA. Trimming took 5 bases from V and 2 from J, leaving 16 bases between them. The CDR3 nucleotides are TGTGCCAGCAGCCGCCTTCGGGCAGGGACTGGAAACACCATATATTTT. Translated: CASSRLRAGTGNTIYF.

CDR3 sequence (DNA): TGTGCCAGCAGCCAAGCGGCTAGCGGGAACTGGTATGAGCAGTTCTTC. Protein product: CASSQAASGNWYEQFF. The chain employs TRBV14 and TRBJ2-1; TRBD2 matches 9 bases. This CDR3 spans 16 amino acids. V was clipped by 1 base and J by 8 bases; unmatched bases: 9. Looked up from germline, CDR1 is SGHDN and CDR2 is FVKESK.